This TCR beta chain was recorded in a study of tumor-infiltrating lymphocytes in localized non-small cell lung cancer. For the study at large: Patients included smokers and never-smokers with various histologies, some sampled after neoadjuvant chemotherapy. From each patient, both tumor and uninvolved lung, non-adjacent to tumor, were sampled. Study results and limitations: Each assay used a separate piece of the same tissue. IM1 and IM2 tumors showed no difference in T-cell fraction.

CDR1 MNHNS and CDR2 SASEGT come from the germline V gene. The germline V and J ends were trimmed by 2 bases and 7 bases, with 11 bases remaining between them. There are 13 residues in the CDR3. This clone was observed a handful of times. As yet, its antigen is unknown. The protocol was immunoSEQ multiplex PCR, while the TCRdb copy is restricted to in-frame clones and leaves out a portion. The table lists approximately 12,000 clones, approximately 65% of them singletons. The clonotype was recovered from a human donor with non-small cell lung cancer. The source material was uninvolved lung tissue not adjacent to the tumor. V gene TRBV6-1 combines with J gene TRBJ1-1; D is ambiguous. CDR3 loop: CASSETGTLEAFF. The CDR3 nucleotides are TGTGCCAGCAGTGAAACGGGCACCCTTGAAGCTTTCTTT.